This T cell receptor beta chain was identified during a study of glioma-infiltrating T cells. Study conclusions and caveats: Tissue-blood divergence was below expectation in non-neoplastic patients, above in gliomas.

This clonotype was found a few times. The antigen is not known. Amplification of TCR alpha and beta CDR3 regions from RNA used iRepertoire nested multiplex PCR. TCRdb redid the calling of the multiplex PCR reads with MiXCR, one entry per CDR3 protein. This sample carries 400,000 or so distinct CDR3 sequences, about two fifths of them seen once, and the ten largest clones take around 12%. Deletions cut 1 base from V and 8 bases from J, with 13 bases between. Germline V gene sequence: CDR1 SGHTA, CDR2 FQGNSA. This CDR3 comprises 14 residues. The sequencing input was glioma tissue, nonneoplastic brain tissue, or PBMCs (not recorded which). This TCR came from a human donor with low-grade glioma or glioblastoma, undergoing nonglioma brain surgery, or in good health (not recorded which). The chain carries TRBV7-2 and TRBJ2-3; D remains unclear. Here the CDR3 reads CASSLDGPLGTQYF. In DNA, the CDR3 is TGTGCCAGCAGCTTAGATGGACCCTTGGGTACGCAGTATTTT.